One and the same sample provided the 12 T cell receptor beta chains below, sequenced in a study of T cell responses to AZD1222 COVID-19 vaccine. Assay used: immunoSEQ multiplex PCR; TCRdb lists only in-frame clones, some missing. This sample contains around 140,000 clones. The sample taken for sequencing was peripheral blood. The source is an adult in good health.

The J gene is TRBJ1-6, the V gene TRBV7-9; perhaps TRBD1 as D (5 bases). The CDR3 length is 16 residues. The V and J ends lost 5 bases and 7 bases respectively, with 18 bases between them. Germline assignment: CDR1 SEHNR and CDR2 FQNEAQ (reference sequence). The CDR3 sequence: CASSTGAGFWNSPLHF. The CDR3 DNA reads TGTGCCAGCAGCACAGGCGCGGGGTTTTGGAATTCACCCCTCCACTTT.

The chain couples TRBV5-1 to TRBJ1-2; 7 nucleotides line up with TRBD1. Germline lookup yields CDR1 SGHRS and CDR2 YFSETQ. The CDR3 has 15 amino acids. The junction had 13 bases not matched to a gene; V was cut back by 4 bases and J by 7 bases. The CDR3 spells CASSRAMGQPSGYTF. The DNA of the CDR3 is TGCGCCAGCAGCAGGGCTATGGGACAGCCCTCTGGCTACACCTTC. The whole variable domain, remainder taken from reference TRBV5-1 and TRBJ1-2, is KAGVTQTPRYLIKTRGQQVTLSCSPISGHRSVSWYQQTPGQGLQFLFEYFSETQRNKGNFPGRFSGRQFSNSRSEMNVSTLELGDSALYLCASSRAMGQPSGYTFGSGTRLTVV.

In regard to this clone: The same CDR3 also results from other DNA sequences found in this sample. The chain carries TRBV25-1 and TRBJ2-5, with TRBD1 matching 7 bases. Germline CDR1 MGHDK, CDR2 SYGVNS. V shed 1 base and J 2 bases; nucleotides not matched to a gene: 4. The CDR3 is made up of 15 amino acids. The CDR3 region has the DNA TGTGCCAGCAGTGAATTTGGGACAGCACAAGAGACCCAGTACTTC. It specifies CASSEFGTAQETQYF. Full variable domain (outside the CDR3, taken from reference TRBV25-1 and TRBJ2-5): EADIYQTPRYLVIGTGKKITLECSQTMGHDKMYWYQQDPGMELHLIHYSYGVNSTEKGDLSSESTVSRIRTEHFPLTLESARPSHTSQYLCASSEFGTAQETQYFGPGTRLLVL.

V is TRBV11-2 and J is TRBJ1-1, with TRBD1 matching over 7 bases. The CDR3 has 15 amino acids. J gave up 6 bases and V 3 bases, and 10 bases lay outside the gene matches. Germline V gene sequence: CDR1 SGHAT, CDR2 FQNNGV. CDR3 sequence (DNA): TGTGCCAGCAGCTTCTCGACGGGACAGCGGGCTGAAGCTTTCTTT. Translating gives CASSFSTGQRAEAFF.

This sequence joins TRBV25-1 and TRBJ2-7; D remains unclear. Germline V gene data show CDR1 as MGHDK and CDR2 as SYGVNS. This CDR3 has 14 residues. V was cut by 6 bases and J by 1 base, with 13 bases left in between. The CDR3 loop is CASSLSQGSYEQYF. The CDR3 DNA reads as TGTGCCAGCAGCCTCAGTCAAGGGTCCTACGAGCAGTACTTC.

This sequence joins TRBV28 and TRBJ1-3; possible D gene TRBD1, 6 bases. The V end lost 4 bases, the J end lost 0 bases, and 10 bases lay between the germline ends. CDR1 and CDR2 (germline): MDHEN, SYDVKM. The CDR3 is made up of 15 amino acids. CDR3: CASSYPGASGNTIYF. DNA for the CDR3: TGTGCCAGCAGTTACCCAGGGGCCTCTGGAAACACCATATATTTT.

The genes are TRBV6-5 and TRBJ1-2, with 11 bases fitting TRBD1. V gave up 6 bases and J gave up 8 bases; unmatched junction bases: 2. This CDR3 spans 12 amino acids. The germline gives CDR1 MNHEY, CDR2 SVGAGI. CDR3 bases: TGTGCCAGCAGGGGACAGGGGGTGGGCTACACCTTC. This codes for CASRGQGVGYTF.

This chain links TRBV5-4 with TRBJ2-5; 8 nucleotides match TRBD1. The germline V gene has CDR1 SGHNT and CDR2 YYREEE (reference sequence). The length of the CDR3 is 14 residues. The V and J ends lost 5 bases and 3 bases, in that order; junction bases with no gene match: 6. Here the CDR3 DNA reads TGTGCCAGCAGAACGGACAGGGCGAAAGAGACCCAGTACTTC. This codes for CASRTDRAKETQYF.

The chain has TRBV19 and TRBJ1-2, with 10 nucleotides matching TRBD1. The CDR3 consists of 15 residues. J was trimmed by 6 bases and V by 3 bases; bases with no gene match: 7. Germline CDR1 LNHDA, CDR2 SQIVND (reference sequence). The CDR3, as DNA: TGTGCCAGTAGTATTGGGGACAGGGGTGTAAATGGCTACACCTTC. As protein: CASSIGDRGVNGYTF.

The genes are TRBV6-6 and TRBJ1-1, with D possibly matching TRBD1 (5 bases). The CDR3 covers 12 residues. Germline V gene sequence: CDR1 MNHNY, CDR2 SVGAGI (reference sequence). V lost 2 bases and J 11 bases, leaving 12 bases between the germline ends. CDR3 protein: CASSYGQGWAFF. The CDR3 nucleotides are TGTGCCAGCAGTTACGGGCAGGGCTGGGCTTTCTTT.

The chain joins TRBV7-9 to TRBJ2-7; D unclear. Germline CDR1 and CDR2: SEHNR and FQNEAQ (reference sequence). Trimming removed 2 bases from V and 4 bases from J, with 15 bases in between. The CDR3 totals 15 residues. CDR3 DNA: TGTGCCAGCAGCTTATTGGTGGGAACGTCATACGAGCAGTACTTC. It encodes CASSLLVGTSYEQYF.

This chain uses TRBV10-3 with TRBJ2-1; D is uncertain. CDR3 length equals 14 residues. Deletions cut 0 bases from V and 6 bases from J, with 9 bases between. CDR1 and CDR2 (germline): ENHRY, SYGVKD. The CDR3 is CAISESGKGNEQFF. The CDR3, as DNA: TGTGCCATCAGTGAGTCCGGTAAAGGCAATGAGCAGTTCTTC.